The clone carrying this T cell receptor beta chain was counted a few times. Trimming cost V 0 bases and J 3 bases; bases outside gene matches: 4. Germline-derived CDR1 and CDR2 are SGHAT and FQNNGV. The CDR3 contains 15 residues. This record belongs to a study of blood T cell repertoires in COVID-19. The method was immunoSEQ multiplex PCR; TCRdb's version includes in-frame clones alone and lacks a portion of them. The repertoire holds roughly 96,000 clones, with around 76% as singletons. This TCR was sampled from a man older than 75 with acute or convalescent COVID-19. Sequencing input: peripheral blood. This chain links TRBV11-2 with TRBJ2-7, with 8 bases identical to TRBD2. The CDR3 loop is CASSLEPGGFYEQYF. CDR3 bases: TGTGCCAGCAGCTTAGAGCCGGGGGGGTTCTACGAGCAGTACTTC.